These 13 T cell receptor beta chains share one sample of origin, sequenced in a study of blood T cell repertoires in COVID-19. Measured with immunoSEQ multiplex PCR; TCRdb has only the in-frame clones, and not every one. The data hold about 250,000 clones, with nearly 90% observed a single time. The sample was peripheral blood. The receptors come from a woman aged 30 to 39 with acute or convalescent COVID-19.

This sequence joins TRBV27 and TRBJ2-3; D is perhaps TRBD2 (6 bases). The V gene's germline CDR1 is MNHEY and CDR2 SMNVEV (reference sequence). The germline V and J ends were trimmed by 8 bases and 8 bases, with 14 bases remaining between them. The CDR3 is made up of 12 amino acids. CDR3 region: CASGGPGRTQYF. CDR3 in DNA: TGTGCCAGCGGAGGGCCTGGGCGTACGCAGTATTTT.

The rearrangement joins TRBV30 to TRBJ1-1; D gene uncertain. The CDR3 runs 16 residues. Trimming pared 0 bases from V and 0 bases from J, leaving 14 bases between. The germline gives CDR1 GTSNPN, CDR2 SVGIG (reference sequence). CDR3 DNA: TGTGCCTGGAGTGTACAAGGCAGGAGGATGAACACTGAAGCTTTCTTT. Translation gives CAWSVQGRRMNTEAFF.

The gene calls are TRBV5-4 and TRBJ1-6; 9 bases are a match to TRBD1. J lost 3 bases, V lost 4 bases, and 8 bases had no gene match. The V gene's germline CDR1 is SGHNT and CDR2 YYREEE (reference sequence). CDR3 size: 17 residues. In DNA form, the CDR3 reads TGTGCCAGCAGCCCTCGCGGGACAGGGAACTATAATTCACCCCTCCACTTT. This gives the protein CASSPRGTGNYNSPLHF.

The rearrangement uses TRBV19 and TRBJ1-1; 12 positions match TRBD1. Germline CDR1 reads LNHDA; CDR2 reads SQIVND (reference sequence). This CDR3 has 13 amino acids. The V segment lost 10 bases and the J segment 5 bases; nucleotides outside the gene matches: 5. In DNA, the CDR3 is TGTGCCACCGGGGACAGGGGGCCTACTGAAGCTTTCTTT. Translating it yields CATGDRGPTEAFF.

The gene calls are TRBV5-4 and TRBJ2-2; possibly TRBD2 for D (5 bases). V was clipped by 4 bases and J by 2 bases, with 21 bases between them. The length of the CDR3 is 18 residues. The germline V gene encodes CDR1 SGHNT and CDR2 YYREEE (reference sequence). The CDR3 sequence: CASSNPGLGERNTGELFF. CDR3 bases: TGTGCCAGCAGCAACCCCGGTCTTGGGGAGAGAAACACCGGGGAGCTGTTTTTT.

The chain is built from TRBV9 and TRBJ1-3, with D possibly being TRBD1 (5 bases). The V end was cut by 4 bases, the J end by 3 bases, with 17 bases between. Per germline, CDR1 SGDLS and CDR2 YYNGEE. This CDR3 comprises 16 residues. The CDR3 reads CASSSSSRDFGNTIYF. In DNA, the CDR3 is TGTGCCAGCAGCTCCTCGTCCAGGGACTTTGGAAACACCATATATTTT.

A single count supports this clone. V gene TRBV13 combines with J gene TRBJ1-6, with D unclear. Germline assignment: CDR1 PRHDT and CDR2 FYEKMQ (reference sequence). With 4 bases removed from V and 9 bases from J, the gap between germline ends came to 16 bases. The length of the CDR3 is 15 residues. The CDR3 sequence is CASSYSRLGSSPLHF. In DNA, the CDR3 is TGTGCCAGCAGCTATTCCAGACTGGGGAGTTCACCCCTCCACTTT.

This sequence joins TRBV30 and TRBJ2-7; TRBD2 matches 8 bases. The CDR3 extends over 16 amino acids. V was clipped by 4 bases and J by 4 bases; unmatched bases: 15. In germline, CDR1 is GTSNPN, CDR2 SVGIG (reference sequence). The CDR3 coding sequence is TGTGCCTGGATGGTCCTAGCGGGCCTATTATTTTACGAGCAGTACTTC. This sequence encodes CAWMVLAGLLFYEQYF.

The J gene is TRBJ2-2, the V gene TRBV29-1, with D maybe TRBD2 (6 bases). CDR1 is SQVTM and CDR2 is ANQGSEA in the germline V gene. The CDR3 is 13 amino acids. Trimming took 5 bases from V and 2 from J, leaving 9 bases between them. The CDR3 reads CSVQRVNTGELFF. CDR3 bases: TGCAGCGTTCAGCGGGTTAACACCGGGGAGCTGTTTTTT.

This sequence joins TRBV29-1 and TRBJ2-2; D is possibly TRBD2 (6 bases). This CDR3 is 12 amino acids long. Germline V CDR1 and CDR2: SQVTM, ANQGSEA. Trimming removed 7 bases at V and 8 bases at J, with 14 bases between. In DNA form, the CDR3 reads TGCAGCGGACTAGTTGGGGGAGGGGAGCTGTTTTTT. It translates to CSGLVGGGELFF.

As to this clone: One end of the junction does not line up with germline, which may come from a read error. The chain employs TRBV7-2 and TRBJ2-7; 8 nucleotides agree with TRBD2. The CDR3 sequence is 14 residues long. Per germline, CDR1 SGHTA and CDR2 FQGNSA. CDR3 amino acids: CASSLAGISYEQYF. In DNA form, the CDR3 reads TGTGCCAGCAGCCTAGCGGGCATCTCCTACGAGCAGTACTTC.

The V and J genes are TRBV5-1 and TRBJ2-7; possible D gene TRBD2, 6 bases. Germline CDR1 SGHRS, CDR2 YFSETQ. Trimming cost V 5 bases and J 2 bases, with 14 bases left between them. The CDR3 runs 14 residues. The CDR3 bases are TGCGCCAGCAGGAGTATCGGGAGCGCCTACGAGCAGTACTTC. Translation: CASRSIGSAYEQYF.

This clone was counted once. CDR3 nucleotide sequence: TGTGCCAGCAGCTTCACCGCGAGCTCCTACAATGAGCAGTTCTTC. This sequence encodes CASSFTASSYNEQFF. The chain links TRBV7-3 to TRBJ2-1; D unresolved. The germline V gene has CDR1 SGHTA and CDR2 FQGTGA. The CDR3 contains 15 residues. V was cut by 3 bases and J by 0 bases, with 9 bases left in between.